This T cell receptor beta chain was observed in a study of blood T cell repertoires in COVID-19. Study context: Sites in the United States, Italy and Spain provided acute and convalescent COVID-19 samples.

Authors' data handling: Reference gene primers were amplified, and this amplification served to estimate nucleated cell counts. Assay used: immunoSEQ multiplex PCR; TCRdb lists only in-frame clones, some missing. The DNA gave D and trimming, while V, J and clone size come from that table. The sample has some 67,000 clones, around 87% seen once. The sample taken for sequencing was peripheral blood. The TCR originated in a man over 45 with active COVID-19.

CDR3 nucleotides: TGTGCCAGCAGCTCGACGGGGGGTCGTTCCTATGGCTACACCTTC. Protein sequence: CASSSTGGRSYGYTF. This chain uses TRBV5-5 with TRBJ1-2; a weak D match, TRBD1 (5 bases). Germline-derived CDR1 and CDR2 are SGHKS and YYEKEE (reference sequence). The CDR3 runs 15 residues. Trimming removed 3 bases from V and 4 bases from J, with 16 bases in between. The full variable domain, its missing parts supplied by reference TRBV5-5 and TRBJ1-2, is DAGVTQSPTHLIKTRGQQVTLRCSPISGHKSVSWYQQVLGQGPQFIFQYYEKEERGRGNFPDRFSARQFPNYSSELNVNALLLGDSALYLCASSSTGGRSYGYTFGSGTRLTVV.